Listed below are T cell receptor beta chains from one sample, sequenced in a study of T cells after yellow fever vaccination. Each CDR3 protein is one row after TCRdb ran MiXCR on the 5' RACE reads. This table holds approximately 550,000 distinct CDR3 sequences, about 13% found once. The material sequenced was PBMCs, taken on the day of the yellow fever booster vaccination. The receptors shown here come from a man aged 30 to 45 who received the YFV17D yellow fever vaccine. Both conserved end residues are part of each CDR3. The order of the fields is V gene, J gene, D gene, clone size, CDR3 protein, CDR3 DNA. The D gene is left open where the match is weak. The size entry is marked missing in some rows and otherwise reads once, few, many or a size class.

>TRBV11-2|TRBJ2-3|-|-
CASSLDLSRVGDTQYF
TGTGCCAGCAGCTTAGATCTCTCCCGAGTAGGAGATACGCAGTATTTT
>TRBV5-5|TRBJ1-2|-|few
CASSTTDRYGYTF
TGTGCCAGCAGCACGACAGACCGATATGGCTACACCTTC
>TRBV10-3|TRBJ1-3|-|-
CAISLGISGNTIYF
TGTGCCATCAGTTTAGGGATCTCTGGAAACACCATATATTTT
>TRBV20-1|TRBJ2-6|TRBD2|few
CSARDRLALQSGANVLTF
TGCAGTGCTAGAGACAGACTAGCGTTGCAGTCTGGGGCCAACGTCCTGACTTTC
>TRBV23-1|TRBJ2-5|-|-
CASSQTRDHHEETQYF
TGCGCCAGCAGCCAGACGCGGGACCACCATGAAGAGACCCAGTACTTC
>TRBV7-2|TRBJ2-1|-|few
CASSLVTNEQFF
TGTGCCAGCAGCTTGGTCACCAATGAGCAGTTCTTC
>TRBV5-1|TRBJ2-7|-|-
CASSKVLGVDEQYF
TGCGCCAGCAGCAAGGTCTTGGGTGTTGACGAGCAGTACTTC
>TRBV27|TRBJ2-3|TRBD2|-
CATTRGGTDTQYF
TGTGCCACCACCCGGGGAGGGACAGATACGCAGTATTTT
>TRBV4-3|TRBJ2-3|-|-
CASSQARRGSTDTQYF
TGCGCCAGCAGCCAAGCCCGACGGGGGAGCACAGATACGCAGTATTTT
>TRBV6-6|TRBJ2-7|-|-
CASSPGRRYEQYF
TGTGCCAGCAGTCCGGGACGCCGCTACGAGCAGTACTTC
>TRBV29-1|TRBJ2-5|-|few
CSVQDRKYQETQYF
TGCAGCGTCCAGGACAGAAAGTACCAAGAGACCCAGTACTTC
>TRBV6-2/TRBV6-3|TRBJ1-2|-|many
CASRDLLYGYTF
TGTGCCAGCAGGGATTTGCTCTATGGCTACACCTTC
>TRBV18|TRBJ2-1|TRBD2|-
CASSPRTSGRGSNEQFF
TGTGCCAGCTCACCTCGGACTAGCGGGAGGGGGTCAAATGAGCAGTTCTTC
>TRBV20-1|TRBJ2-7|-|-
CSARDAQSSYEQYF
TGCAGTGCTAGGGACGCACAGAGCTCCTACGAGCAGTACTTC
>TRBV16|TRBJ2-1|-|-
CASSQLLGTEQVF
TGTGCCAGCAGCCAATTGCTCGGGACTGAGCAGGTCTTC
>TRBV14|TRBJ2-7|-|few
CASSLIPGNEQYF
TGTGCCAGCAGCCTAATACCAGGGAACGAGCAGTACTTC
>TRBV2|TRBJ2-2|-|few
CASLEGYLSGELFF
TGTGCCAGTTTGGAGGGCTATCTTTCCGGGGAGCTGTTTTTT
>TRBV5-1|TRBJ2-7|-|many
CASSLLSSYEQYF
TGCGCCAGCAGCTTGTTATCTTCCTACGAGCAGTACTTC
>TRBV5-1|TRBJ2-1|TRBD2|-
CASEPGLAFNEQFF
TGCGCCAGCGAGCCGGGACTAGCATTCAATGAGCAGTTCTTC
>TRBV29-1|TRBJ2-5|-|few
CSVQGQGLQETQYF
TGCAGCGTTCAAGGACAGGGACTACAAGAGACCCAGTACTTC
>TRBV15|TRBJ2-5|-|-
CATSRGPSGKPQDTQYF
TGTGCCACCAGCCGGGGGCCTAGCGGTAAACCCCAAGATACCCAGTACTTC
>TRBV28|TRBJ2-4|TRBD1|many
CASSGQASNIQYF
TGTGCCAGCAGCGGACAGGCGTCGAACATTCAGTACTTC
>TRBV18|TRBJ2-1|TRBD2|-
CASSPLATSGRNNEQFF
TGTGCCAGCTCACCCCTAGCGACTAGCGGGAGAAACAATGAGCAGTTCTTC
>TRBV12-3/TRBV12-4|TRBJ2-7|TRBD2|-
CASNIAGVGEQYF
TGTGCCAGCAATATAGCGGGAGTAGGAGAGCAGTACTTC
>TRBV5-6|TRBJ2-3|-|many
CASSLPSLDTQYF
TGTGCCAGCAGCTTGCCTAGCTTAGATACGCAGTATTTT
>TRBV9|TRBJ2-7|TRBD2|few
CASSAGTSGIFDEQYF
TGTGCCAGCAGCGCCGGGACTAGCGGGATTTTCGACGAGCAGTACTTC
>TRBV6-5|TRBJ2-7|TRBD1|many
CASSYVQGASYEQYF
TGTGCCAGCAGTTACGTACAGGGGGCATCCTACGAGCAGTACTTC
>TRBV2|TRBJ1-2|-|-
CATSQGEVGYTF
TGTGCCACCAGTCAGGGAGAAGTGGGCTACACCTTC
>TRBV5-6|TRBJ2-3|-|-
CASSSNLGLGDTQYF
TGTGCCAGCAGCTCAAACCTGGGGTTAGGGGATACGCAGTATTTT
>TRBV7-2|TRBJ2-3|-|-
CASSLNGVAPPADTQYF
TGTGCCAGCAGCTTAAATGGGGTCGCTCCACCGGCAGATACGCAGTATTTT
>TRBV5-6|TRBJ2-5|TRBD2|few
CASSFNLAGVETQYF
TGTGCCAGCAGCTTTAACCTAGCGGGAGTAGAGACCCAGTACTTC
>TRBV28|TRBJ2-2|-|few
CASRGRDQNTGELFF
TGTGCCAGCCGCGGGCGGGACCAAAACACCGGGGAGCTGTTTTTT
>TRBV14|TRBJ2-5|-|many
CASSQGSETQYF
TGTGCCAGCAGCCAAGGTAGTGAGACCCAGTACTTC